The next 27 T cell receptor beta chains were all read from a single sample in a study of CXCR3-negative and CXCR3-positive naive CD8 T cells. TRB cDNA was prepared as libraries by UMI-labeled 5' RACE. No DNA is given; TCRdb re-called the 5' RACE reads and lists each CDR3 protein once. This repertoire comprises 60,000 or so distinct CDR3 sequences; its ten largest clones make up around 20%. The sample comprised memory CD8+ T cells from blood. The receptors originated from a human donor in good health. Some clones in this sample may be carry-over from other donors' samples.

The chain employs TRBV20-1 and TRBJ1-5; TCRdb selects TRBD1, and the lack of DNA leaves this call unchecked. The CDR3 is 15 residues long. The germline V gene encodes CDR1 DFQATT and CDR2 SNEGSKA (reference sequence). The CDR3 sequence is CSAIGLGQGNQPQHF.

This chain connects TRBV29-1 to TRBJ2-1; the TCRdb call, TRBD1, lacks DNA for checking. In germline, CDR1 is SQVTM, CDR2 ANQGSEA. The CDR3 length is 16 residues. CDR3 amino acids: CSGILWGLSSYNEQFF.

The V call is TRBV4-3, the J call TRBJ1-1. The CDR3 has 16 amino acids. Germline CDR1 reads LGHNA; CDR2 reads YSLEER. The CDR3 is CASSPSPGVGNTEAFF.

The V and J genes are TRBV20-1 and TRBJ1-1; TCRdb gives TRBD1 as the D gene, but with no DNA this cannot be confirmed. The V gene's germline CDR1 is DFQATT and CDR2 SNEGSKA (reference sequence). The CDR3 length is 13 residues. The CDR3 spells CSARLTGLPEAFF.

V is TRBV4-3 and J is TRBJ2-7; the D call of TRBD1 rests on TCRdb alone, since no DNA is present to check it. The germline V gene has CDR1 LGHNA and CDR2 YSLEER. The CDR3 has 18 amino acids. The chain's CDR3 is CASSQEGAGLSGSYEQYF.

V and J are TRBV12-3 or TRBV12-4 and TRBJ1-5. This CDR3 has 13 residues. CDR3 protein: CASSIVSNQPQHF.

The CDR3 sequence: CASSLPGSSVYEQYF. This sequence joins TRBV7-9 and TRBJ2-7; TCRdb gives TRBD2 as the D gene, but with no DNA this cannot be confirmed. CDR3 length: 15 residues. Per germline, CDR1 SEHNR and CDR2 FQNEAQ (reference sequence).

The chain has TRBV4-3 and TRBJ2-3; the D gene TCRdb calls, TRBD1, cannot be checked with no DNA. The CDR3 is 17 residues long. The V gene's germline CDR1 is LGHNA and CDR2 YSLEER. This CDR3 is CASSQDRAGTSTDTQYF.

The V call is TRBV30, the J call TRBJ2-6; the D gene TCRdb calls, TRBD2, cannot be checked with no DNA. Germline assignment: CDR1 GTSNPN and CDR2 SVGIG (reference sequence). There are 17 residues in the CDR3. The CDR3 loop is CAWSVIAEFSGANVLTF. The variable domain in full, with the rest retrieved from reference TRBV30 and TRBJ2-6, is SQTIHQWPATLVQPVGSPLSLECTVEGTSNPNLYWYRQAAGRGLQLLFYSVGIGQISSEVPQNLSASRPQDRQFILSSKKLLLSDSGFYLCAWSVIAEFSGANVLTFGAGSRLTVL.

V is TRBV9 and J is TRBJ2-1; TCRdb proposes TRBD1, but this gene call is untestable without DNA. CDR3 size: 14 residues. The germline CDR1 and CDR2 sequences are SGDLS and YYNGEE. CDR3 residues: CASSVETGRNEQFF.

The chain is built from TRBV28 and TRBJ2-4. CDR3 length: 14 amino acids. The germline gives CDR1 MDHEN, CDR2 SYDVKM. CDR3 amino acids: CASSLRLAPNIQYF.

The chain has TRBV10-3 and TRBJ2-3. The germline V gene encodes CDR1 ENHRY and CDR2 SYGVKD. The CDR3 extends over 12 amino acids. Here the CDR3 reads CAIAERADTQYF.

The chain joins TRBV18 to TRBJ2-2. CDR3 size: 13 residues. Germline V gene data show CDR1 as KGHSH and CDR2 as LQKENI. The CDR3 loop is CASSPANTGELFF.

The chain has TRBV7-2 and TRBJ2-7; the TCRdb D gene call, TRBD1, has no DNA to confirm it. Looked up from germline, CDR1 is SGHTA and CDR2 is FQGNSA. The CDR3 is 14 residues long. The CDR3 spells CASSMTGKFYEQYF.

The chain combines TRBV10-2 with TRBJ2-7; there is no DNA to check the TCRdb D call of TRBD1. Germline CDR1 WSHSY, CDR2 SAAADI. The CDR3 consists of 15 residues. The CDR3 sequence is CASSERDSFPGEQYF.

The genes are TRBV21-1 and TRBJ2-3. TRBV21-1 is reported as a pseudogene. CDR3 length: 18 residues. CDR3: CASSKAIAASGVADTQYF.

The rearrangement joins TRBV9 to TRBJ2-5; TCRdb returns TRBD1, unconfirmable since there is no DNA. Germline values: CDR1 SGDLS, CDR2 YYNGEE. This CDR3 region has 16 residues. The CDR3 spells CASSGGGSGYQETQYF.

CDR3 residues: CASSLPGTSGGHNEQFF. The rearrangement uses TRBV7-6 and TRBJ2-1; TCRdb's D call, TRBD2, is unchecked because there is no DNA. This CDR3 region has 17 residues. Per the germline V gene, CDR1 is SGHVS and CDR2 is FNYEAQ. Full variable domain (remainder filled in from reference TRBV7-6 and TRBJ2-1): GAGVSQSPRYKVTKRGQDVALRCDPISGHVSLYWYRQALGQGPEFLTYFNYEAQQDKSGLPNDRFSAERPEGSISTLTIQRTEQRDSAMYRCASSLPGTSGGHNEQFFGPGTRLTVL.

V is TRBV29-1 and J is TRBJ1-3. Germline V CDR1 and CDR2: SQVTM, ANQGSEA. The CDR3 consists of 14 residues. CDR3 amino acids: CSVDSGASGNTIYF.

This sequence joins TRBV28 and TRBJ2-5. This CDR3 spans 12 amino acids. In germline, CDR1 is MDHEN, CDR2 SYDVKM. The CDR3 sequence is CASSSLQETQYF. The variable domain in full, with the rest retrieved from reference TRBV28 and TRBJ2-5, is DVKVTQSSRYLVKRTGEKVFLECVQDMDHENMFWYRQDPGLGLRLIYFSYDVKMKEKGDIPEGYSVSREKKERFSLILESASTNQTSMYLCASSSLQETQYFGPGTRLLVL.

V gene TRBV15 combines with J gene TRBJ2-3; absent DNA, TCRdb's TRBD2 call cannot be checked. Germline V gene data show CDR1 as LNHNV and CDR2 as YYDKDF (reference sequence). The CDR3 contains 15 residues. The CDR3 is CATSRDRITALSQYF.

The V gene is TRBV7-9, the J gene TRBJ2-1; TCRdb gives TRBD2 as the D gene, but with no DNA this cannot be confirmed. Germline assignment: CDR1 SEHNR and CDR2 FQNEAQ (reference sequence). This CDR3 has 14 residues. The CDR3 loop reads CASSLYLASNEQFF.

The CDR3 reads CASSRDFGYEQYF. This chain links TRBV7-3 with TRBJ2-7; the D call of TRBD2 rests on TCRdb alone, since no DNA is present to check it. This CDR3 has 13 residues. CDR1 SGHTA and CDR2 FQGTGA come from the germline V gene. Complete variable domain (other parts from reference TRBV7-3 and TRBJ2-7): GAGVSQTPSNKVTEKGKYVELRCDPISGHTALYWYRQSLGQGPEFLIYFQGTGAADDSGLPNDRFFAVRPEGSVSTLKIQRTERGDSAVYLCASSRDFGYEQYFGPGTRLTVT.

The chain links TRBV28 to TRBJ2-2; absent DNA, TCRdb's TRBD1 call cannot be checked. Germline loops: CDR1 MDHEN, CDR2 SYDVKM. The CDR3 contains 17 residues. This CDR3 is CASSLFLGGTSTGELFF.

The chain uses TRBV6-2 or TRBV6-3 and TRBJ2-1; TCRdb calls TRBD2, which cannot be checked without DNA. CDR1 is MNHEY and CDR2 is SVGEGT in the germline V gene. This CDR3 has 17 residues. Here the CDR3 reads CASSGLAGALFYNEQFF.

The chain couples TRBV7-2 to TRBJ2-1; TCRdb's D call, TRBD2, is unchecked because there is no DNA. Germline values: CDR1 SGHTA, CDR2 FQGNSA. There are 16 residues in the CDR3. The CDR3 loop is CASSPFTSGGYNEQFF.

The CDR3 here is CSAGQVSEQYF. The rearrangement links TRBV29-1 to TRBJ2-7; absent DNA, TCRdb's TRBD1 call cannot be checked. CDR1 and CDR2 from the germline V gene are SQVTM and ANQGSEA. This CDR3 has 11 amino acids.